This paragraph reports one T cell receptor (beta chain). The antigen it binds to is not known. Base quality data are lacking; no much larger clone is found one base away. The source of the sample is a study of technical replicates of blood from a few donors listed by TCRdb under 2017. The method behind the library was the immunoSEQ multiplex PCR assay. TCRdb took over this immuneACCESS table, retaining in-frame rearrangements with V and J assigned. Such tables are incomplete; in checked studies, under half of the missing clones stem from an unresolved V gene, and the remainder is unexplained. This sample gives about 80,000 clones in total; roughly 98% of them show up just once. Approximately 0.15% of the sample goes to the ten largest clones. This TCR was sampled from a human donor in good health. The sample taken for sequencing was T cells isolated from PBMCs.

The CDR3 is CASSIDRVFNTEAFF. The DNA sequence is TGTGCCAGTAGTATAGATCGGGTCTTCAACACTGAAGCTTTCTTT. The chain links TRBV19 with TRBJ1-1; a confident D gene designation cannot be given. V is shortened by 0 bases, J by 2 bases, and the region joining them spans 10 bases. The CDR3 covers 15 residues, taking in both the cysteine and the phenylalanine. Just the 45-base CDR3 DNA is kept, in frame starting at base 1. In the germline V gene (reference sequence), CDR1 corresponds to LNHDA and CDR2 to SQIVND.